The following is a TCR beta chain sequence with its context. Its antigen is not known. The PCR used 60 Vbeta and 13 Jbeta primers. This table comes from immunoSEQ multiplex PCR, and its TCRdb copy is limited to in-frame clones, with some not included. The table lists 200,000 or so clones, approximately 78% of them singletons. The record originates from a study of cytomegalovirus exposure and HLA in healthy donors. Across the whole study: Early released data comprised some 85 million unique TCRs from HLA-typed donors. General study findings and limits: Later analysis showed TCR association rates varying by HLA locus, highest for DRB1 and lowest for HLA-C. Presence/absence results assume similar sequencing depth per donor, which may not hold.

Source material: PBMCs. The sequence came from a man aged 30 to 45 in good health and CMV-seronegative.

Here the CDR3 DNA reads TGTGCCAGCAGCTCGGACAGGGATCAAGAGACCCAGTACTTC. This sequence encodes CASSSDRDQETQYF. The chain links TRBV7-8 to TRBJ2-5; 8 bases are shared with TRBD1. Germline-derived CDR1 and CDR2 are SGHVS and FQNEAQ. J lost 2 bases, V lost 4 bases, and 3 bases had no gene match. The CDR3 has 14 residues. The whole variable domain, remainder taken from reference TRBV7-8 and TRBJ2-5, is GAGVSQSPRYKVAKRGQDVALRCDPISGHVSLFWYQQALGQGPEFLTYFQNEAQLDKSGLPSDRFFAERPEGSVSTLKIQRTQQEDSAVYLCASSSDRDQETQYFGPGTRLLVL.